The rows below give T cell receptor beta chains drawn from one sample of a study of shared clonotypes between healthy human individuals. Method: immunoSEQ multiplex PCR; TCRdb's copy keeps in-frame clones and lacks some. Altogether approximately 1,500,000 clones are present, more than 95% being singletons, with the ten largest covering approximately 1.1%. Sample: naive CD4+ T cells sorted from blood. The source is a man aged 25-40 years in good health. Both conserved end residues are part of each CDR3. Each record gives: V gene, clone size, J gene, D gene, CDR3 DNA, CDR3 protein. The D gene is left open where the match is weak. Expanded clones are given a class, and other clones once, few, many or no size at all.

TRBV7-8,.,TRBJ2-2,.,TGTGCCAGCACGGGACCGAACACCGGGGAGCTGTTTTTT,CASTGPNTGELFF
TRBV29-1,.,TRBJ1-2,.,TGCAGCGTTGTTGGGGGGGCCGCTGGCTACACCTTC,CSVVGGAAGYTF
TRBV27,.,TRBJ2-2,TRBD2,TGTGCCAGCAGTTTATCGAGACTAGCGGGAGGCCTGACCGGGGAGCTGTTTTTT,CASSLSRLAGGLTGELFF
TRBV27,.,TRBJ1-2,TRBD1,TGTGCCAGCAGTTCCTACAAGGGGGCTCGATATGGCTACACCTTC,CASSSYKGARYGYTF
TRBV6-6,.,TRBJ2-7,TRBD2,TGTGCCAGCAAGAAGACTAGCGCGTCCTACGAGCAGTACTTC,CASKKTSASYEQYF
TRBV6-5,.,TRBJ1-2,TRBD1,TGTGCCAGCAGCTCCGACAGGGTCTATGGCTACACCTTC,CASSSDRVYGYTF
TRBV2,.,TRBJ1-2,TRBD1,TGTGCCAGCAGTGGGACAGGGGACTATGGCTACACCTTC,CASSGTGDYGYTF
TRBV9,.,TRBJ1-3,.,TGTGCCAGCAGCTCGATACAGGACTCTGGAAACACCATATATTTT,CASSSIQDSGNTIYF
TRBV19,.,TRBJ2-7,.,TGTGCCAGTAGTTTCAGGGGGGACAGCTCCTACGAGCAGTACTTC,CASSFRGDSSYEQYF
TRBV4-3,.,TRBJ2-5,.,TGCGCCAGCAGCCAAGATTATGGAGAGACCCAGTACTTC,CASSQDYGETQYF
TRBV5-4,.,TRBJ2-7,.,TGTGCCAGCAGCCAAGGGACAACAGACTACTTCTCCTACGAGCAGTACTTC,CASSQGTTDYFSYEQYF
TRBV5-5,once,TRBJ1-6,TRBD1,TGTGCCAGCAGCGACCCTACGACAGGGTATAATTCACCCCTCCACTTT,CASSDPTTGYNSPLHF
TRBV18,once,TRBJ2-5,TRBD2,TGTGCCAGCTCACCCTCGCAGATAACTAGCGGGGGTCAAGAGACCCAGTACTTC,CASSPSQITSGGQETQYF
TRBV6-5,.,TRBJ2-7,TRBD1,TGTGCCACCAACCGGGACAGGGGCTACGAGCAGTACTTC,CATNRDRGYEQYF
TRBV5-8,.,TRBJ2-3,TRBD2,TGTGCCAGCAGCTTTGCGGCGGGAGGGCCCGGCACAGATACGCAGTATTTT,CASSFAAGGPGTDTQYF
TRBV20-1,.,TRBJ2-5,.,TGCAGTGCTAGTATGTCGGACTTC,CSASMSDF
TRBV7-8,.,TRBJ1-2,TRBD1,TGTGCCAGCAGCCCGCAGGGGGCTCGTGGCTACACCTTC,CASSPQGARGYTF
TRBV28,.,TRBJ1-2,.,TGTGCCAGCAGTGCCAGGGTGGGCTATGGCTACACCTTC,CASSARVGYGYTF
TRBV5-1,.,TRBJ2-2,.,TGCGCCAGCAGCCGCCCCGTACAGGCCACCGGGGAGCTGTTTTTT,CASSRPVQATGELFF
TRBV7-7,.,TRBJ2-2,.,TGTGCTAGCAGCCCAGATGTACGAGGTTTCGTCGGGGAGCTGTTTTTT,CASSPDVRGFVGELFF
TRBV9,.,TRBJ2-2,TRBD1,TGTGCCAGCAGCTCCCAGGGGGTTAGCGGGGAGCTGTTTTTT,CASSSQGVSGELFF
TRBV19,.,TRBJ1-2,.,TGTGCCAGTAGTATCCCCCAGGGAAAGAACTATGGCTACACCTTC,CASSIPQGKNYGYTF
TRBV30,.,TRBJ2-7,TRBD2,TGTGCCTGGAGTGTACGGACTAGCGTTCAAGGCTACGAGCAGTACTTC,CAWSVRTSVQGYEQYF
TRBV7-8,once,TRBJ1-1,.,TGTGCCAGCAGCTCCCCCCCTGGGAACACTGAAGCTTTCTTT,CASSSPPGNTEAFF
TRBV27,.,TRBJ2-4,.,TGTGCCAGCAGTCCCAAGCCCTCTCGGGCCGGGGACATTCAGTACTTC,CASSPKPSRAGDIQYF
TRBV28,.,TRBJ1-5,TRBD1,TGTGCCAGCAGTCAACAGGGGGGTCAAGGGCAGCCCCAGCATTTT,CASSQQGGQGQPQHF
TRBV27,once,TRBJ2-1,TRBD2,TGTGCCAGCTACTTGGGACTAGCACAGTCCAATGAGCAGTTCTTC,CASYLGLAQSNEQFF
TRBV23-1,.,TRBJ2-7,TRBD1,TGCGCCAGCAGCCTCCGGGCCAGGGGGCAGGAAGAGCAGTACTTC,CASSLRARGQEEQYF
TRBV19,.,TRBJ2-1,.,TGTGCCAGTACAGTAGGGTACAATGAGCAGTTCTTC,CASTVGYNEQFF
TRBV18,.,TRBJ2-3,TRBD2,TGTGCCAGCTCACCAGTTCTAGCGGGGACTAGCACAGATACGCAGTATTTT,CASSPVLAGTSTDTQYF
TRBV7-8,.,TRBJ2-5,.,TGTGCCAGCAGTCCCACCCCCCCCTCAGCGGCCCAAGAGACCCAGTACTTC,CASSPTPPSAAQETQYF
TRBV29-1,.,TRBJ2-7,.,TGCAGCGTCCGTCAGGGAGGCTCCTACGAGCAGTACTTC,CSVRQGGSYEQYF
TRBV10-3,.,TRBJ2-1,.,TGTGCCATCAGTGGGGCGAGCGGAACTAACTACAATGAGCAGTTCTTC,CAISGASGTNYNEQFF
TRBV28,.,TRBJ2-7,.,TGTGCCAGCAGTTTCAGCGGATACGAGCAGTACTTC,CASSFSGYEQYF
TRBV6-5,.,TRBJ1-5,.,TGTGCCAGCAGTTACTCGGGACAAATCAATCAGCCCCAGCATTTT,CASSYSGQINQPQHF
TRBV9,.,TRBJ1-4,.,TGTGCCAGCAGCGTAGGGTGGACAACTAATGAAAAACTGTTTTTT,CASSVGWTTNEKLFF
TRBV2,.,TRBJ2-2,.,TGTGCCAGCAGTGGCGTTAATGGCGGGGAGCTGTTTTTT,CASSGVNGGELFF
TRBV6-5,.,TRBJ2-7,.,TGTGCCAGCAGTGTCCTGGGGACGTACGAGCAGTACTTC,CASSVLGTYEQYF
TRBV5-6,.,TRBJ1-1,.,TGTGCCAGCAGCTTGGATGTGGGGGTGAACACTGAAGCTTTCTTT,CASSLDVGVNTEAFF
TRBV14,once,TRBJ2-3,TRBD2,TGTGCCAGCAGCCACCTGACTAGCGGGAGCACAGATACGCAGTATTTT,CASSHLTSGSTDTQYF
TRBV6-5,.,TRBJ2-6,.,TGTGCCAGCAGTTACGGGGGGCCTGGGGCCAACGTCCTGACTTTC,CASSYGGPGANVLTF
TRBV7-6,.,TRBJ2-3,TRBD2,TGTGCCAGCAGCTTAGGGAGCGGGAGCCGTACAGATACGCAGTATTTT,CASSLGSGSRTDTQYF
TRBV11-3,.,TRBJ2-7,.,TGTGCCAGCAGCTTAGTAGCCGGGGAGCAGTACTTC,CASSLVAGEQYF
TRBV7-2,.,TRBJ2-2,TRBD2,TGTGCCAGCAGCTTAAGTAGCGGGAGATACACCGGGGAGCTGTTTTTT,CASSLSSGRYTGELFF
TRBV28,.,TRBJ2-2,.,TGTGCCAGCAGGAGGACCGGGGAAAGAGCCGGGGAGCTGTTTTTT,CASRRTGERAGELFF
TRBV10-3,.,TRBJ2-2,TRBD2,TGTGCCATCAGTGAACGAGGGAGGGGATCTACCGGGGAGCTGTTTTTT,CAISERGRGSTGELFF
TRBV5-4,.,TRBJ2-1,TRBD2,TGTGCCAGCAGTCCTAGCGGGAACAATGAGCAGTTCTTC,CASSPSGNNEQFF
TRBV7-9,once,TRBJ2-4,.,TGTGCCAGCAGCTTAGGTACAGGGAAAAACATTCAGTACTTC,CASSLGTGKNIQYF
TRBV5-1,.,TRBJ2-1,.,TGCGCCAGCAGCTCGGGACTCAGCCTTGACAATGAGCAGTTCTTC,CASSSGLSLDNEQFF
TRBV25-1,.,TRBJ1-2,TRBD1,TGTGCCAGCAGTAAACTCTCGGGACAGGGAGGCTACACCTTC,CASSKLSGQGGYTF